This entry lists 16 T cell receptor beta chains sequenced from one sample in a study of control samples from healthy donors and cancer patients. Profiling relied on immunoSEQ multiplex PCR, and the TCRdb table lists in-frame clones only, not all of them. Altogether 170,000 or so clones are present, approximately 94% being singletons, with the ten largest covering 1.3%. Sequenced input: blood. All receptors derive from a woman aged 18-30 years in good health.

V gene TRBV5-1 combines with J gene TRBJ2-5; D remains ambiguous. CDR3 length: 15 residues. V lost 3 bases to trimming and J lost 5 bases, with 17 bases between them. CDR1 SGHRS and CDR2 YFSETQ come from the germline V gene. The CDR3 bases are TGCGCCAGCAGCTCCCGGGTCCCGATTGGGGAGACCCAGTACTTC. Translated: CASSSRVPIGETQYF.

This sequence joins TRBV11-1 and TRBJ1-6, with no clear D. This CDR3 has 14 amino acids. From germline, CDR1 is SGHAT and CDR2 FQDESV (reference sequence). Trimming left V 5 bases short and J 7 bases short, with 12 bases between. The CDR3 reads CASSPTTLNSPLHF. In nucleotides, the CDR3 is TGTGCCAGCAGCCCAACGACACTGAATTCACCCCTCCACTTT.

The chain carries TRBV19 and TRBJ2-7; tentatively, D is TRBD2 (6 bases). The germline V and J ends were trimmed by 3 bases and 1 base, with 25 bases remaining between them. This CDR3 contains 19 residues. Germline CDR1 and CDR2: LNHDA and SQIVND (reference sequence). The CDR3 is CASSIAPVTWTTSSYEQYF. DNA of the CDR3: TGTGCCAGTAGTATTGCCCCCGTTACATGGACTACCTCTTCCTACGAGCAGTACTTC.

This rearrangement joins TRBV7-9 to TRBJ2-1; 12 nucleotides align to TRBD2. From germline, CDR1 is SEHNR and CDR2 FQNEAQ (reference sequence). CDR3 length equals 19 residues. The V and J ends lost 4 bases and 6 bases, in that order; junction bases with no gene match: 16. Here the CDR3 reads CASSSNPGLAGRRGNEQFF. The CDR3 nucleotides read TGTGCCAGCAGCTCGAACCCAGGACTAGCGGGGAGGCGCGGCAATGAGCAGTTCTTC.

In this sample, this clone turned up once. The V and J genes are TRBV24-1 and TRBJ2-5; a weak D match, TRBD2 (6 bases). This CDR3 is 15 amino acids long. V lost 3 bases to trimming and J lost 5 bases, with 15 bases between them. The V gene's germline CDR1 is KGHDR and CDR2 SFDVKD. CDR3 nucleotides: TGTGCCACCAGTGATCCTATTACAGGAGGGGAGACCCAGTACTTC. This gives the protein CATSDPITGGETQYF.

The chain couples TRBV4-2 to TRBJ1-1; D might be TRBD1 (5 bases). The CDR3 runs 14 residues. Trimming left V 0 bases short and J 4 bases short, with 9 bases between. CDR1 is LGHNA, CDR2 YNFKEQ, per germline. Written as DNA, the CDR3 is TGTGCCAGCAGCCAAGATCAGGGATTCACTGAAGCTTTCTTT. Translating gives CASSQDQGFTEAFF.

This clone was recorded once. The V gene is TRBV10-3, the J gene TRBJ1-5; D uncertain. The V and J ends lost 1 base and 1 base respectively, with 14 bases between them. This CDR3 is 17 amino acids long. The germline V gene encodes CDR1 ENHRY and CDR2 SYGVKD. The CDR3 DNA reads TGTGCCATCAGTGAGTTCGTCAGATTCCAAAGCAATCAGCCCCAGCATTTT. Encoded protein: CAISEFVRFQSNQPQHF.

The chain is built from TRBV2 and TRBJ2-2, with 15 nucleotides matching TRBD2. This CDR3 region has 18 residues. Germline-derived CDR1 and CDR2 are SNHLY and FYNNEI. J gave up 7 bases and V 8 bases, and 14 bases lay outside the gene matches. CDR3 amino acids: CASDPGLAGGRHFGELFF. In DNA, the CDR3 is TGTGCCAGCGATCCGGGACTAGCGGGGGGCCGTCACTTCGGGGAGCTGTTTTTT.

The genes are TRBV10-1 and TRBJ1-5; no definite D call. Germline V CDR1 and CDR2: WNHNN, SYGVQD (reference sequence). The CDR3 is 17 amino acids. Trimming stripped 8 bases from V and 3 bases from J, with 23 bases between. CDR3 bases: TGCGCCAGCTCTAGACGGCCTGGGAACCCTTTCAATCAGCCCCAGCATTTT. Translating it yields CASSRRPGNPFNQPQHF.

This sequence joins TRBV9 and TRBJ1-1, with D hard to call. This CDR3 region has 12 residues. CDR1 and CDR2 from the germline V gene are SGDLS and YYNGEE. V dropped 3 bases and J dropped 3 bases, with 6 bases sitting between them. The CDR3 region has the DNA TGTGCCAGCAGCGCCTCGGACACTGAAGCTTTCTTT. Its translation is CASSASDTEAFF.

CDR3 in amino acids: CASSSPAGAGRTDTQYF. The CDR3 DNA reads as TGTGCCAGCAGCTCACCCGCGGGGGCCGGACGCACAGATACGCAGTATTTT. J is TRBJ2-3 and V is TRBV7-2; D is perhaps TRBD2 (7 bases). Germline V gene lookup returns CDR1 SGHTA and CDR2 FQGNSA. V lost 4 bases, J lost 1 base, and 18 bases lay in between. This CDR3 contains 17 residues.

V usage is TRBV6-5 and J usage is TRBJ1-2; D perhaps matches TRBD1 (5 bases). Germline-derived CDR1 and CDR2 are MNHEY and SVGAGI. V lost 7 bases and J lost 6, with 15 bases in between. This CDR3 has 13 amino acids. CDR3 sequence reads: CASTRGSDNGYTF. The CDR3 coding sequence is TGTGCCAGCACCCGGGGGTCAGATAATGGCTACACCTTC.

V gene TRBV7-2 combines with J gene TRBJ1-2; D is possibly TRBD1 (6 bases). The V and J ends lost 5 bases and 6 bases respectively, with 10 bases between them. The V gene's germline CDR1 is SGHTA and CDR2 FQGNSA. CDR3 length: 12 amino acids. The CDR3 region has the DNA TGTGCCAGCAGCATTCCAGGGGATGGCTACACCTTC. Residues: CASSIPGDGYTF.

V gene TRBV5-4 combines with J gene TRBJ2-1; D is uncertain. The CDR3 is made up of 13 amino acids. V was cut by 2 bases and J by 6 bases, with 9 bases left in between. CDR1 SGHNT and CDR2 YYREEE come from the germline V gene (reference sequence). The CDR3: CASSFGTGNEQFF. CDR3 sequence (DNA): TGTGCCAGCAGCTTCGGCACGGGCAATGAGCAGTTCTTC.

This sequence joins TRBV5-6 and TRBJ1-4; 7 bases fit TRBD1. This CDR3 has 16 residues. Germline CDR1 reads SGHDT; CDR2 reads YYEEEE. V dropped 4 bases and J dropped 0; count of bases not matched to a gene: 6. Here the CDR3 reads CASSATGAATNEKLFF. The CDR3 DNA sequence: TGTGCCAGCAGCGCCACAGGGGCCGCAACTAATGAAAAACTGTTTTTT. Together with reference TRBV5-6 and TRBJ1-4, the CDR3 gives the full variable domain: DAGVTQSPTHLIKTRGQQVTLRCSPKSGHDTVSWYQQALGQGPQFIFQYYEEEERQRGNFPDRFSGHQFPNYSSELNVNALLLGDSALYLCASSATGAATNEKLFFGSGTQLSVL.

This chain's CDR3 is CASSPGGDQPQHF. CDR3 DNA sequence: TGTGCCAGCAGCCCCGGGGGGGATCAGCCCCAGCATTTT. V and J are TRBV6-6 and TRBJ1-5, with D possibly TRBD1 on 5 matching bases. Trimming took 6 bases from V and 5 from J, leaving 11 bases between them. This CDR3 comprises 13 residues. Germline V CDR1 and CDR2: MNHNY, SVGAGI (reference sequence).